The sequence of this TCR beta chain was determined in a study of CD8+CD57+ T cells in acquired aplastic anemia. Germline V gene lookup returns CDR1 SGDLS and CDR2 YYNGEE. This CDR3 has 11 residues. The V end was cut by 5 bases, the J end by 7 bases, with 9 bases between. Those patients picked for sequencing had displayed CD8+CD57+ cell expansion on flow cytometry. Using genomic DNA as the template, TCR beta VDJ and CDR3 profiling was carried out. TCRdb analysed the reads with MiXCR anew, one entry per CDR3 protein. The table has more than 45,000 distinct CDR3 sequences, about 56% seen once. Input material: sorted CD4+, CD8+, or CD8+CD57+ T cells (not recorded which) from PBMCs. The TCR comes from a human donor with aplastic anemia. This chain links TRBV9 with TRBJ1-2; the D is unclear. The DNA for the CDR3 is TGTGCCAGCAGATTGGATGGTGGCTACACCTTC. Protein sequence: CASRLDGGYTF.